This entry is about one TCR beta chain. Its specificity is not known. The data derive from a study of response to subunit inactivated influenza vaccine. Overall study findings and caveats: The authors offered the suggestion that each seasonal influenza vaccination recruits few new T cells.

In TCRdb, the RT-PCR reads were re-called with MiXCR into one record per CDR3 protein. The sample records about 520,000 distinct CDR3 sequences, roughly 25% being singletons. The length of the CDR3 is 15 residues. Germline V gene lookup returns CDR1 LNHNV and CDR2 YYDKDF (reference sequence). The V gene end was trimmed by 1 base and the J gene end by 9 bases; junction bases not matched to a gene: 7. This specimen consisted of CD4+ T cells sorted from PBMCs, obtained 5 days after vaccination. The sequence derives from a man aged 50 or older who received an inactivated influenza vaccine. The V call is TRBV15, the J call TRBJ2-7, with TRBD2 identical over 12 bases. CDR3 residues: CATSRGLAGDSGQYF. The CDR3 DNA follows: TGTGCCACCAGCAGAGGACTAGCGGGGGATAGTGGGCAGTACTTC. The full variable domain, completed using reference TRBV15 and TRBJ2-7, is DAMVIQNPRYQVTQFGKPVTLSCSQTLNHNVMYWYQQKSSQAPKLLFHYYDKDFNNEADTPDNFQSRRPNTSFCFLDIRSPGLGDTAMYLCATSRGLAGDSGQYFGPGTRLTVT.